These 10 T cell receptor beta chains share one sample of origin, sequenced in a study of blood T cell repertoires in COVID-19. The method was immunoSEQ multiplex PCR; TCRdb's version includes in-frame clones alone and lacks a portion of them. The sample records roughly 63,000 clones, 88% being singletons. The sequencing input was peripheral blood. These receptors came from a woman aged 50 to 60 with active or convalescent COVID-19.

This chain uses TRBV12-3 or TRBV12-4 with TRBJ1-2, with a tentative D call TRBD1 (5 bases). The V and J ends lost 6 bases and 2 bases respectively, with 7 bases between them. This CDR3 region has 12 residues. The CDR3 sequence: CASSGGNYGYTF. DNA of the CDR3: TGTGCCAGCAGCGGGGGAAACTATGGCTACACCTTC.

The chain recombines TRBV27 with TRBJ2-7, with TRBD1 matching over 7 bases. Losses at the gene ends were 5 bases for V and 7 bases for J; bases not matched to a gene: 14. The CDR3 runs to 15 residues. CDR1 is MNHEY and CDR2 is SMNVEV in the germline V gene (reference sequence). CDR3 in DNA: TGTGCCAGCAGTCGCGACAGGGAATTATTTGGGGAGCAGTACTTC. Residues: CASSRDRELFGEQYF.

The CDR3 is CASSYQTSGPDNEQFF. The CDR3 DNA reads TGTGCCAGCAGCTACCAGACTAGCGGGCCTGATAATGAGCAGTTCTTC. The J gene is TRBJ2-1, the V gene TRBV13, with 10 positions matching TRBD2. The ends lost 4 bases at V and 7 bases at J; junction bases unmatched: 10. There are 16 residues in the CDR3. The germline CDR1 and CDR2 sequences are PRHDT and FYEKMQ (reference sequence).

The chain is built from TRBV13 and TRBJ1-1; TRBD1 agrees at 8 bases. There are 14 residues in the CDR3. Germline V CDR1 and CDR2: PRHDT, FYEKMQ (reference sequence). J gave up 6 bases and V 5 bases, and 8 bases lay outside the gene matches. The DNA of the CDR3 is TGTGCCAGCAGCCGACAGGGGCCCGGGGCTGAAGCTTTCTTT. This codes for CASSRQGPGAEAFF.

The rearrangement links TRBV5-5 to TRBJ2-5, with 7 bases that match TRBD1. The CDR3 covers 15 residues. V shed 4 bases and J 4 bases; nucleotides not matched to a gene: 10. The V gene's germline CDR1 is SGHKS and CDR2 YYEKEE (reference sequence). The CDR3 DNA reads as TGTGCCAGCAGCGCCGAACAGGGGATCCGAGAGACCCAGTACTTC. The encoded protein is CASSAEQGIRETQYF.

The chain joins TRBV15 to TRBJ1-5; 9 bases fit TRBD1. CDR1 and CDR2 (germline): LNHNV, YYDKDF (reference sequence). V was pared by 5 bases and J by 4 bases, with 0 bases of the junction left unmatched. This CDR3 is 13 amino acids long. The CDR3 reads CATSGTGNQPQHF. Here the CDR3 DNA reads TGTGCCACCAGCGGGACAGGGAATCAGCCCCAGCATTTT.

The genes are TRBV10-3 and TRBJ2-5, with 7 bases matching TRBD1. The CDR3 sequence is 13 residues long. Unmatched junction bases numbered 5, after V lost 6 bases and J lost 4 bases. Looked up from germline, CDR1 is ENHRY and CDR2 is SYGVKD. The CDR3 here is CAIRGDSAETQYF. The CDR3 DNA reads as TGTGCCATCAGAGGGGACAGCGCAGAGACCCAGTACTTC.

V is TRBV2 and J is TRBJ1-1; 7 nucleotides align to TRBD1. Unmatched junction bases numbered 9, after V lost 8 bases and J lost 6 bases. CDR1 and CDR2 (germline): SNHLY, FYNNEI. This CDR3 region has 13 residues. CDR3 sequence reads: CASRTGVYAEAFF. The CDR3 DNA sequence: TGTGCCAGCCGAACAGGGGTGTACGCTGAAGCTTTCTTT.

The chain combines TRBV29-1 with TRBJ2-1, with D tentatively TRBD1 (5 bases). Germline assignment: CDR1 SQVTM and CDR2 ANQGSEA. Trimming shortened V by 7 bases and J by 5 bases, and 9 bases separated the two germline ends. This CDR3 contains 11 residues. Written as DNA, the CDR3 is TGCAGCGCGGACACAAACAATGAGCAGTTCTTC. Translation: CSADTNNEQFF.

The chain is built from TRBV9 and TRBJ2-2, with D possibly TRBD2 on 5 matching bases. The germline V gene has CDR1 SGDLS and CDR2 YYNGEE. V lost 0 bases and J lost 2, with 11 bases in between. The CDR3 is 16 residues long. The CDR3 nucleotides are TGTGCCAGCAGCGTAGGAGGGCCGAGAAACACCGGGGAGCTGTTTTTT. Translated: CASSVGGPRNTGELFF.